This T cell receptor (beta chain) was recovered during a study of blood T cell repertoires in COVID-19. In germline, CDR1 is MNHEY, CDR2 SVGAGI. With V trimmed by 6 bases and J by 7 bases, 6 bases remained unmatched. There are 14 residues in the CDR3. Some clones are missing from TCRdb's copy, which holds only in-frame ones; the method was immunoSEQ multiplex PCR. The sample yields 250,000 to 300,000 clones, around 85% seen once. The sample holds one count of this clone. The V call is TRBV6-5, the J call TRBJ1-2; 12 nucleotides match TRBD1. The sample consisted of peripheral blood. This receptor was taken from a woman in her seventies with acute or convalescent COVID-19. The CDR3 spells CASRGQGARSGYTF. In nucleotides, the CDR3 is TGTGCCAGCAGGGGACAGGGGGCGAGGAGTGGCTACACCTTC.